The sequence of this TCR beta chain was determined in a study of Graves' ophthalmopathy and Graves' hyperthyroidism. General study findings and limits: The model's prediction of ophthalmopathy progression had roughly 70% sensitivity and approximately 72% specificity.

CDR3 size: 15 residues. Germline CDR1 and CDR2: MNHEY and SMNVEV (reference sequence). V was trimmed by 0 bases and J by 7 bases, leaving 16 bases between them. Included hyperthyroidism patients were aged 18 to 65 and newly diagnosed (under 2 months' duration). Amplifying from RNA transcripts, the study obtained TCR beta CDR3 regions. RT-PCR was first run with HTBI primers, then multiplex PCR in a second round. TCRdb redid the calling of the multiplex PCR reads with MiXCR, one entry per CDR3 protein. The data show some 350,000 distinct CDR3 sequences, approximately 18% seen once. This clonotype was detected ten times or more. The antigen is unknown.

The material sequenced was peripheral blood. This receptor was identified in an adult woman with stable Graves' hyperthyroidism. The gene calls are TRBV27 and TRBJ2-7, with D tentatively TRBD1 or TRBD2 (6 bases each). CDR3 sequence (DNA): TGTGCCAGCAGTTTATCATGGGGGGCGCAATGGGAGCAGTACTTC. Its protein product is CASSLSWGAQWEQYF.